These 6 T cell receptor beta chains originate from one sample sequenced in a study of shared clonotypes between healthy human individuals. The method was immunoSEQ multiplex PCR; TCRdb's version includes in-frame clones alone and lacks a portion of them. The table has over a million clones, less than 99% seen once; the top ten hold over 0.3%. Sequenced: naive CD4+ T cells sorted from blood. Subset defined: CD45RA+ positively selected. These receptors all stem from a man in his thirties or forties in good health.

This clone was observed once. The chain links TRBV18 to TRBJ2-1; 7 bases agree with TRBD2. Germline assignment: CDR1 KGHSH and CDR2 LQKENI. This CDR3 is 16 amino acids long. With V trimmed by 0 bases and J by 5 bases, 7 bases remained unmatched. The CDR3 spells CASSPPTGRRDNEQFF. The CDR3 DNA reads TGTGCCAGCTCACCACCCACCGGGAGGAGGGACAATGAGCAGTTCTTC. Based on the CDR3 plus reference TRBV18 and TRBJ2-1, the full variable domain is NAGVMQNPRHLVRRRGQEARLRCSPMKGHSHVYWYRQLPEEGLKFMVYLQKENIIDESGMPKERFSAEFPKEGPSILRIQQVVRGDSAAYFCASSPPTGRRDNEQFFGPGTRLTVL.

The chain uses TRBV9 and TRBJ2-3; 8 nucleotides agree with TRBD2. The CDR3 is 16 residues long. Germline V gene data show CDR1 as SGDLS and CDR2 as YYNGEE. V shed 4 bases, J shed 4 bases, and the junction held 11 bases outside the gene matches. The CDR3 loop is CASSLGSSGKADTQYF. Written as DNA, the CDR3 is TGTGCCAGCAGCTTAGGAAGTAGCGGGAAGGCAGATACGCAGTATTTT.

V usage is TRBV5-1 and J usage is TRBJ2-7; TRBD1 aligns across 8 bases. Germline values: CDR1 SGHRS, CDR2 YFSETQ. This CDR3 contains 15 residues. V lost 4 bases, J lost 1 base, and 7 bases stayed unmatched. CDR3 in DNA: TGCGCCAGCAGCCAACAGGGGGGAAGGTCCTACGAGCAGTACTTC. Translating it yields CASSQQGGRSYEQYF.

The V call is TRBV5-1, the J call TRBJ1-4, with unresolved D. The V gene's germline CDR1 is SGHRS and CDR2 YFSETQ. V was shortened by 0 bases and J by 8 bases, with 11 bases between the two germline ends. The CDR3 contains 14 residues. CDR3 nucleotides: TGCGCCAGCAGCTTGGACATCTACAAGGAAAAACTGTTTTTT. Its protein product is CASSLDIYKEKLFF.

The J gene is TRBJ1-5, the V gene TRBV7-8, with D hard to call. V gave up 3 bases and J gave up 5 bases, with 5 bases separating them. Germline CDR1 SGHVS, CDR2 FQNEAQ. CDR3 length: 12 amino acids. The CDR3 bases are TGTGCCAGCAGCTTTGTCGATCAGCCCCAGCATTTT. It encodes CASSFVDQPQHF.

The rearrangement joins TRBV2 to TRBJ2-7, with TRBD1 matching over 9 bases. Germline V gives CDR1 SNHLY, CDR2 FYNNEI. CDR3 size: 14 residues. V was pared by 8 bases and J by 0 bases, with 5 bases of the junction left unmatched. This CDR3 is CASGGDRDSYEQYF. CDR3 nucleotide sequence: TGTGCCAGCGGGGGGGACAGGGACTCCTACGAGCAGTACTTC.